One TCR beta chain is described in this entry. Its antigen is undetermined. The data belong to a study of Ad26.COV2.S vaccination and SARS-CoV-2 variants. Across the whole study: Each vaccinee took Ad26.COV2.S intramuscularly, once or twice 56 days apart.

CDR1 and CDR2 from the germline V gene are MNHEY and SVGAGI. The CDR3 covers 13 residues. V was trimmed by 6 bases and J by 4 bases, leaving 12 bases between them. General study points: There was reportedly substantial breadth in spike-specific CD8+ and CD4+ T cell responses after vaccination. Recipients given vaccine exceeded placebo recipients in spike-specific TCR breadth.

Profiled with immunoSEQ multiplex PCR; TCRdb holds only in-frame clones, not every one. The repertoire holds 250,000 to 300,000 clones, with over 75% as singletons. Treatment meaning: 19 received Ad26.COV2.S at low or high dose, single or two shots; 5 received placebo; per-sample allocation not given. Collection of samples fell on day 63 after the first vaccine or placebo injection. The V and J genes are TRBV6-5 and TRBJ1-2; weak D call: TRBD1 (6 bases). The clonotype originates from a person aged 18-65 years who received the Ad26.COV2.S COVID-19 vaccine or a placebo. The sample in question was peripheral blood, obtained in a trial of Ad26.COV2.S vaccine versus placebo. The CDR3: CASRDSSLYGYTF. The CDR3 DNA follows: TGTGCCAGCAGGGACAGTTCCCTCTATGGCTACACCTTC.